These 8 T cell receptor beta chains came from one sample sequenced in a study of spatial heterogeneity in lung cancer. Study results and limitations: How many expanded intratumoral alpha and beta TCRs were present tracked the tumor mutation count, which was a count of nonsynonymous mutations.

Indicated time point: sample taken at primary tumor resection. TCRdb re-called the 5' RACE reads with MiXCR, one entry per CDR3 protein. The sample records about 27,000 distinct CDR3 sequences, 7.1% being singletons. No cognate antigen is known for these TCRs. Sequences were derived from lung tumor tissue, sampled at surgery. These receptors all stem from a male donor with early-stage non-small cell lung cancer.

At least ten counts were recorded for this clonotype. The chain combines TRBV6-2 or TRBV6-3 with TRBJ1-2, with D possibly TRBD1 on 5 matching bases. Germline V gene lookup returns CDR1 MNHEY and CDR2 SVGEGT. V lost 6 bases and J lost 4, with 24 bases in between. This CDR3 region has 17 residues. The CDR3 protein is CASRPLVRRGLGYGYTF. As DNA, the CDR3 is TGTGCCAGCAGACCACTCGTCCGGCGGGGGTTAGGCTATGGCTACACCTTC.

This clonotype was detected ten times or more. The chain recombines TRBV12-3 or TRBV12-4 with TRBJ2-7, with D possibly being TRBD1 (5 bases). Trimming took 5 bases from V and 0 from J, leaving 14 bases between them. The CDR3 covers 15 residues. CDR3 nucleotide sequence: TGTGCCAGCAGTCCGGTCCAGACAGACTCCTACGAGCAGTACTTC. It codes for CASSPVQTDSYEQYF.

This clonotype occurred a few times. CDR3 amino acids: CASSLVLAGDTDTQYF. The CDR3, as DNA: TGCGCCAGCAGCTTGGTCCTAGCGGGGGACACAGATACGCAGTATTTT. The chain carries TRBV5-1 and TRBJ2-3; 10 bases line up with TRBD2. The germline gives CDR1 SGHRS, CDR2 YFSETQ. V lost 0 bases, J lost 2 bases, and 3 bases stayed unmatched. This CDR3 spans 16 amino acids.

This clonotype was recorded a few times. The gene calls are TRBV20-1 and TRBJ1-1; D may be TRBD1 (5 bases). Germline CDR1 DFQATT, CDR2 SNEGSKA (reference sequence). V gave up 0 bases and J gave up 0 bases, with 14 bases separating them. The CDR3 consists of 16 residues. CDR3 in amino acids: CSARDGGKLLNTEAFF. The CDR3 nucleotides are TGCAGTGCTAGAGATGGGGGGAAACTTTTGAACACTGAAGCTTTCTTT.

This chain uses TRBV5-1 with TRBJ1-6; the match to TRBD1 covers 7 bases. V dropped 0 bases and J dropped 7; count of bases not matched to a gene: 10. This CDR3 is built from 17 residues. Germline loops: CDR1 SGHRS, CDR2 YFSETQ. CDR3 sequence (DNA): TGCGCCAGCAGCTTGGAGCCGGGACAGCGGGCAAATTCACCCCTCCACTTT. Translated: CASSLEPGQRANSPLHF.

This clonotype occurred many times. The V and J genes are TRBV5-1 and TRBJ2-3, with D unclear. V lost 1 base, J lost 6 bases, and 12 bases lay in between. Germline loops: CDR1 SGHRS, CDR2 YFSETQ. The CDR3 is made up of 14 amino acids. This CDR3 is CASSLQDIEDTQYF. CDR3 nucleotide sequence: TGCGCCAGCAGCTTGCAGGATATAGAGGATACGCAGTATTTT.

Many counts were recorded for this clonotype. The chain has TRBV4-3 and TRBJ2-3, with 8 bases fitting TRBD2. CDR3 length: 16 amino acids. From germline, CDR1 is LGHNA and CDR2 YSLEER. V dropped 1 base and J dropped 6; count of bases not matched to a gene: 9. CDR3 amino acids: CASSQGGAGGHDTQYF. The CDR3, as DNA: TGCGCCAGCAGCCAAGGGGGCGCGGGGGGCCACGATACGCAGTATTTT.

In this sample, this clonotype turned up many times. This chain uses TRBV7-2 with TRBJ1-6, with 7 bases matching TRBD1. Germline V CDR1 and CDR2: SGHTA, FQGNSA. The CDR3 contains 14 residues. The V gene end was trimmed by 2 bases and the J gene end by 11 bases; junction bases not matched to a gene: 6. In DNA form, the CDR3 reads TGTGCCAGCAGCTTAACCACTACAGGGGCACCCCTCCACTTT. Its protein is CASSLTTTGAPLHF.